The 30 T cell receptor beta chains below come from one sample, sequenced in a study of identical twins (TCRdb year 2016). Library preparation was by 5' RACE. These reads were obtained on an Illumina HiSeq 2000. The public sequencing data were trimmed at Q25 with fastp and processed into clonotypes with MiXCR by TCRdb, which kept only in-frame beta chains. Each entry merges the rows of one CDR3 protein and shows their most common DNA and genes. The sample yields around 1.7 million distinct CDR3 sequences; under 35% were counted once. Of the sample, around 0.3% is held by the ten largest clones. The specimen sequenced was cord blood. All receptors derive from a newborn girl in good health.

This clonotype was counted many times. CDR3 nucleotides: TGCAGCATCCACAGAGGGGGCCACAATGAGCAGTTCTTC. This translates into CSIHRGGHNEQFF. This sequence joins TRBV29-1 and TRBJ2-1; 7 nucleotides match TRBD1. The CDR3 covers 13 residues. J lost 5 bases, V lost 8 bases, and 9 bases had no gene match. Germline V CDR1 and CDR2: SQVTM, ANQGSEA.

As concerns this clonotype: The junction shows a germline mismatch at one end, possibly a read error. The chain couples TRBV4-1 to TRBJ2-3; 13 positions match TRBD2. This CDR3 has 16 amino acids. CDR1 and CDR2 from the germline V gene are MGHRA and YSYEKL. CDR3 residues: CASSRPTSGRRDTLYF. CDR3 sequence (DNA): TGCGCCAGCAGCCGACCGACTAGCGGGAGGAGGGATACGCTGTATTTT.

This clonotype was counted a few times. This rearrangement joins TRBV27 to TRBJ1-5; D unresolved. The germline V gene encodes CDR1 MNHEY and CDR2 SMNVEV (reference sequence). Trimming shortened V by 5 bases and J by 4 bases, and 18 bases separated the two germline ends. The CDR3 extends over 16 amino acids. The CDR3, as DNA: TGTGCCAGCAGTCCCTCCCCGAGGCAGGAAAATCAGCCCCAGCATTTT. Its protein is CASSPSPRQENQPQHF.

This clonotype was observed a few times. The chain has TRBV20-1 and TRBJ1-2, with D unclear. V was shortened by 7 bases and J by 0 bases, with 15 bases between the two germline ends. From germline, CDR1 is DFQATT and CDR2 SNEGSKA (reference sequence). The CDR3 is made up of 14 amino acids. The CDR3 loop is CSGKSLSTNYGYTF. The CDR3 coding sequence is TGCAGTGGGAAAAGTCTGAGCACTAACTATGGCTACACCTTC.

This clonotype came up a few times. The chain employs TRBV5-4 and TRBJ2-7; 7 bases map to TRBD1. CDR3 length: 16 amino acids. Per germline, CDR1 SGHNT and CDR2 YYREEE (reference sequence). With V trimmed by 0 bases and J by 1 base, 7 bases remained unmatched. The CDR3 loop is CASSLDLGQSSYEQYF. The CDR3 region has the DNA TGTGCCAGCAGCTTGGATCTGGGACAGAGTTCCTACGAGCAGTACTTC.

The V gene is TRBV28, the J gene TRBJ2-5, with TRBD2 matching over 15 bases. The CDR3 is 16 residues long. V shed 4 bases and J 4 bases; nucleotides not matched to a gene: 4. Germline V CDR1 and CDR2: MDHEN, SYDVKM. The CDR3 region is CASSWTSGRARETQYF. The CDR3 DNA is TGTGCCAGCAGTTGGACTAGCGGGAGGGCCAGAGAGACCCAGTACTTC.

The genes are TRBV7-2 and TRBJ2-5, with D perhaps TRBD1 or TRBD2 (5 bases each). Germline loops: CDR1 SGHTA, CDR2 FQGNSA. V lost 4 bases to trimming and J lost 5 bases, with 14 bases between them. There are 14 residues in the CDR3. In DNA form, the CDR3 reads TGTGCCAGCAGCTCCCCTAGAGGGGTGGAGACCCAGTACTTC. Translation gives CASSSPRGVETQYF. The whole variable domain, remainder taken from reference TRBV7-2 and TRBJ2-5, is GAGVSQSPSNKVTEKGKDVELRCDPISGHTALYWYRQSLGQGLEFLIYFQGNSAPDKSGLPSDRFSAERTGGSVSTLTIQRTQQEDSAVYLCASSSPRGVETQYFGPGTRLLVL.

The CDR3 DNA sequence: TGCGCCAGCAGCCCCTCGGGGGGGGTGGACACTGAAGCTTTCTTT. Its protein is CASSPSGGVDTEAFF. The chain is built from TRBV5-1 and TRBJ1-1, with D possibly TRBD1 on 5 matching bases. This CDR3 spans 15 amino acids. V lost 4 bases, J lost 3 bases, and 16 bases lay in between. CDR1 and CDR2 (germline): SGHRS, YFSETQ. Supplemented by reference TRBV5-1 and TRBJ1-1, the full variable domain reads KAGVTQTPRYLIKTRGQQVTLSCSPISGHRSVSWYQQTPGQGLQFLFEYFSETQRNKGNFPGRFSGRQFSNSRSEMNVSTLELGDSALYLCASSPSGGVDTEAFFGQGTRLTVV.

The rearrangement links TRBV20-1 to TRBJ2-1; D call uncertain. This CDR3 has 14 residues. The ends were cut back, 7 bases at V and 2 bases at J, with 15 bases in the middle. CDR1 and CDR2 from the germline V gene are DFQATT and SNEGSKA (reference sequence). In DNA form, the CDR3 reads TGCAGTGGCCCCGGGTCCCTCCCCTACAATGAGCAGTTCTTC. Its protein is CSGPGSLPYNEQFF.

This clonotype has just a few counts. The chain combines TRBV7-2 with TRBJ2-7, with a possible D match to TRBD2 (6 bases). The CDR3 extends over 15 amino acids. CDR1 is SGHTA and CDR2 is FQGNSA in the germline V gene. V shed 0 bases and J shed 3 bases, with 12 bases lying between them. Here the CDR3 reads CASSLALGGGYEQYF. The CDR3 nucleotides read TGTGCCAGCAGCTTAGCGCTGGGGGGAGGCTACGAGCAGTACTTC.

The V call is TRBV3-1, the J call TRBJ2-1, with D possibly matching TRBD2 (7 bases). The CDR3 runs 15 residues. Trimming stripped 1 base from V and 5 bases from J, with 12 bases between. From germline, CDR1 is LGHDT and CDR2 YNNKEL (reference sequence). Here the CDR3 DNA reads TGTGCCAGCAGCCAAGCTGTAGGGGGGGACAATGAGCAGTTCTTC. Amino acid sequence: CASSQAVGGDNEQFF.

This clonotype was seen many times. The chain joins TRBV4-2 to TRBJ1-4, with unresolved D. Trimming shortened V by 1 base and J by 7 bases, and 13 bases separated the two germline ends. The CDR3 totals 15 residues. Germline V lookup: CDR1 LGHNA, CDR2 YNFKEQ. The CDR3 reads CASSQARVGGEKLFF. The CDR3 DNA reads TGTGCCAGCAGCCAAGCTAGGGTAGGCGGTGAAAAACTGTTTTTT.

This rearrangement joins TRBV20-1 to TRBJ2-3, with D maybe TRBD1 (6 bases). The last part of the DNA fits TRBJ1-5 better; the J call may be wrong. The CDR3 loop spans 16 amino acids. Germline assignment: CDR1 DFQATT and CDR2 SNEGSKA (reference sequence). CDR3 nucleotide sequence: TGCAGTGCTAGAGATATGGCGGGGGGGCAGAGTGATACGCAGCATTTT. Protein sequence: CSARDMAGGQSDTQHF.

V usage is TRBV11-2 and J usage is TRBJ1-6, with D possibly being TRBD1 (6 bases). Trimming removed 5 bases at V and 6 bases at J, with 17 bases between. Germline V CDR1 and CDR2: SGHAT, FQNNGV. This CDR3 is 16 amino acids long. Here the CDR3 reads CASSPRQGRGNSPLHF. The CDR3 DNA sequence: TGTGCCAGCAGCCCACGGCAGGGGAGGGGTAATTCACCCCTCCACTTT.

J is TRBJ1-4 and V is TRBV11-2, with unresolved D. The length of the CDR3 is 15 residues. The germline V gene encodes CDR1 SGHAT and CDR2 FQNNGV. V lost 3 bases and J 5 bases, leaving 13 bases between the germline ends. CDR3 protein: CASSFLREVNEKLFF. The CDR3 region has the DNA TGTGCCAGCAGCTTCCTTAGAGAGGTGAATGAAAAACTGTTTTTT.

The gene calls are TRBV10-3 and TRBJ1-5; TRBD1 matches 8 bases. This CDR3 has 15 residues. The germline V gene encodes CDR1 ENHRY and CDR2 SYGVKD. V shed 7 bases, J shed 1 base, and the junction held 6 bases outside the gene matches. In DNA, the CDR3 is TGTGCCATCAACGAACAGGGGGTCAGCAATCAGCCCCAGCATTTT. It codes for CAINEQGVSNQPQHF.

This clonotype was counted at least ten times. The chain joins TRBV9 to TRBJ2-4, with D hard to call. Germline V gene lookup returns CDR1 SGDLS and CDR2 YYNGEE. The CDR3 covers 12 residues. Trimming took 0 bases from V and 8 from J, leaving 6 bases between them. For the CDR3, the DNA is TGTGCCAGCAGCGTAGCTGGAGACATTCAGTACTTC. Translation: CASSVAGDIQYF. Complete variable domain (other parts from reference TRBV9 and TRBJ2-4): DSGVTQTPKHLITATGQRVTLRCSPRSGDLSVYWYQQSLDQGLQFLIQYYNGEERAKGNILERFSAQQFPDLHSELNLSSLELGDSALYFCASSVAGDIQYFGAGTRLSVL.

This clonotype was counted only a few times. The chain links TRBV20-1 to TRBJ1-5, with D possibly being TRBD1 (5 bases). The ends were cut back, 3 bases at V and 2 bases at J, with 11 bases in the middle. Per germline, CDR1 DFQATT and CDR2 SNEGSKA (reference sequence). This CDR3 has 14 amino acids. The CDR3, as DNA: TGCAGTGCTAGGCAGGGATGGGGCAATCAGCCCCAGCATTTT. Amino acids: CSARQGWGNQPQHF.

This sequence joins TRBV20-1 and TRBJ2-3; tentatively, D is TRBD2 (5 bases). CDR3 length equals 15 residues. Trimming removed 3 bases from V and 0 bases from J, with 13 bases in between. Germline loops: CDR1 DFQATT, CDR2 SNEGSKA (reference sequence). The CDR3 DNA sequence: TGCAGTGCTAGCACGACGGGGAGAAGCACAGATACGCAGTATTTT. This encodes CSASTTGRSTDTQYF.

This clonotype turned up a few times. This chain joins TRBV6-1 and TRBJ2-1; TRBD1 is a possible D gene (5 bases). The V gene lost 2 bases and the J gene lost 7 bases, with 9 bases spanning the gap. The CDR3 runs to 13 residues. Germline V gene data show CDR1 as MNHNS and CDR2 as SASEGT. CDR3 bases: TGTGCCAGCAGTGAACAGGGTTGGAATGAGCAGTTCTTC. It is translated as CASSEQGWNEQFF.

The chain joins TRBV7-2 to TRBJ2-7; TRBD2 matches at 8 bases. The CDR3 spans 15 residues. Germline V gene data show CDR1 as SGHTA and CDR2 as FQGNSA. Trimming took 2 bases from V and 2 from J; bases not matched to a gene: 5. In DNA form, the CDR3 reads TGTGCCAGCAGCTTATGGGCTAGCGGGCCCTACGAGCAGTACTTC. Its translation: CASSLWASGPYEQYF.

This clonotype appeared a few times. The chain is built from TRBV7-2 and TRBJ1-6; a possible D gene is TRBD1 (6 bases). This CDR3 is built from 17 residues. Looked up from germline, CDR1 is SGHTA and CDR2 is FQGNSA. V was pared by 1 base and J by 9 bases, with 19 bases between. Here the CDR3 reads CASSLVILQGSRSPLHF. The CDR3 DNA reads TGTGCCAGCAGCTTAGTTATCCTACAGGGATCTCGTTCACCCCTCCACTTT.

V gene TRBV5-1 combines with J gene TRBJ2-1, with 12 bases aligning to TRBD2. The DNA end favors TRBJ2-7, so the J call may be wrong. The CDR3 extends over 20 amino acids. Germline CDR1 reads SGHRS; CDR2 reads YFSETQ. The CDR3 coding sequence is TGCGCCAGCAGCTCCCTAGCGGGAGGGCCAGAGTCGAGCTCCTACAATGAGCAGTACTTC. Protein: CASSSLAGGPESSSYNEQYF.

The rearrangement joins TRBV2 to TRBJ2-1; D perhaps matches TRBD2 (7 bases). Trimming took 10 bases from V and 4 from J, leaving 20 bases between them. Per the germline V gene, CDR1 is SNHLY and CDR2 is FYNNEI. This CDR3 spans 15 amino acids. CDR3 protein: CAILPGGPQYNEQFF. The CDR3 bases are TGTGCCATCCTCCCCGGGGGGCCACAGTACAATGAGCAGTTCTTC.

This chain links TRBV9 with TRBJ1-6, with 7 bases aligning to TRBD1. This CDR3 is built from 15 residues. CDR1 is SGDLS, CDR2 YYNGEE, per germline. The V and J ends lost 0 bases and 9 bases, in that order; junction bases with no gene match: 6. CDR3: CASSVATRTGSPLHF. CDR3 in DNA: TGTGCCAGCAGCGTAGCTACTAGGACAGGTTCACCCCTCCACTTT.

This clonotype was detected a few times. This chain uses TRBV29-1 with TRBJ1-2; TRBD1 matches at 7 bases. Germline CDR1 is SQVTM and CDR2 is ANQGSEA. Trimming cost V 4 bases and J 3 bases; bases outside gene matches: 5. The CDR3 length is 13 residues. The CDR3 DNA reads TGCAGCGTTGCGGCAGGGGGACACTATGGCTACACCTTC. Amino acids: CSVAAGGHYGYTF. Based on the CDR3 plus reference TRBV29-1 and TRBJ1-2, the full variable domain is SAVISQKPSRDICQRGTSLTIQCQVDSQVTMMFWYRQQPGQSLTLIATANQGSEATYESGFVIDKFPISRPNLTFSTLTVSNMSPEDSSIYLCSVAAGGHYGYTFGSGTRLTVV.

Worth noting for this clonotype: A read error may explain this, as a much larger clone is one base away. This sequence joins TRBV7-2 and TRBJ2-3, with D possibly being TRBD1 (6 bases). The CDR3 runs to 14 residues. Germline V lookup: CDR1 SGHTA, CDR2 FQGNSA. In DNA, the CDR3 is TGTGCCAGCAGCTTAGTGATGTCGACAGGTACGCAGTATTTT. Protein: CASSLVMSTGTQYF.

This chain uses TRBV28 with TRBJ2-2; the match to TRBD2 covers 9 bases. The ends lost 8 bases at V and 5 bases at J; junction bases unmatched: 3. CDR3 length: 13 amino acids. Germline assignment: CDR1 MDHEN and CDR2 SYDVKM. CDR3 bases: TGTGCCAGCGCGGGAGGGAGGACCGGGGAGCTGTTTTTT. It codes for CASAGGRTGELFF.

This sequence joins TRBV11-2 and TRBJ1-1; no clear D gene. Trimming took off 3 bases at V and 1 base at J, with 9 bases between the two ends. Germline CDR1 reads SGHAT; CDR2 reads FQNNGV. The CDR3 contains 14 residues. In DNA form, the CDR3 reads TGTGCCAGCAGCTTCGGGGAACAGAACACTGAAGCTTTCTTT. Encoded protein: CASSFGEQNTEAFF.

In its sample, this clonotype was seen a few times. V is TRBV11-2 and J is TRBJ1-2, with 9 bases that match TRBD1. Looked up from germline, CDR1 is SGHAT and CDR2 is FQNNGV. V lost 5 bases and J lost 5; bases outside the gene matches: 9. CDR3 length: 15 residues. In DNA form, the CDR3 reads TGTGCCAGCAGCACGCCGGGACAGGGCCTATATGGCTACACCTTC. Protein: CASSTPGQGLYGYTF.